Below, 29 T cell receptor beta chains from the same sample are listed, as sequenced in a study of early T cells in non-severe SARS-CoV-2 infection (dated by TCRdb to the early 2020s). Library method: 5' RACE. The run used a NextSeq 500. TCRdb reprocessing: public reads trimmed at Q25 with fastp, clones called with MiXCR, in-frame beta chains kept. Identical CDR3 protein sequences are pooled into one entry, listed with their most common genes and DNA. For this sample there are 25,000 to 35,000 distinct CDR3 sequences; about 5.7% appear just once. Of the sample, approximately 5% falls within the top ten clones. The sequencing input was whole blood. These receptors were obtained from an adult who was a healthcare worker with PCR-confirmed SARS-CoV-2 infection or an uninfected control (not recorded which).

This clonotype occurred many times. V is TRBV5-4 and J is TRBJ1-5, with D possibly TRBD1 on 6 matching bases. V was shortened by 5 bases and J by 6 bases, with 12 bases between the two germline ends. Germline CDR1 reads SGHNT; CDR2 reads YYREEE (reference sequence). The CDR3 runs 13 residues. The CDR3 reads CASSMDRGQPQHF. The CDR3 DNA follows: TGTGCCAGCAGTATGGACAGAGGTCAGCCCCAGCATTTT.

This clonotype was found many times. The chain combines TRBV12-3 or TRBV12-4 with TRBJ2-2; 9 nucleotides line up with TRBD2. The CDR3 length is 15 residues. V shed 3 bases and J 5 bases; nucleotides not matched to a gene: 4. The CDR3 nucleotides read TGTGCCAGCAGTTTGGCTAGCGGGAAAACCGGGGAGCTGTTTTTT. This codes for CASSLASGKTGELFF.

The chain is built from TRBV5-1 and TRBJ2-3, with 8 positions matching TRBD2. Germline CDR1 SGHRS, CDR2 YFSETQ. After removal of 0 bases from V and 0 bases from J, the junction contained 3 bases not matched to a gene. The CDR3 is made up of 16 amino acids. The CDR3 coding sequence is TGCGCCAGCAGCTTGGGTGGCGGGAGGAGCACAGATACGCAGTATTTT. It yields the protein CASSLGGGRSTDTQYF.

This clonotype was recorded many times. The CDR3 sequence is CASSYSRRLGGGYEQYV. The CDR3 bases are TGTGCCAGCAGTTACTCAAGACGTCTAGGCGGAGGATACGAGCAGTACGTC. The chain links TRBV6-2 or TRBV6-3 to TRBJ2-7; tentatively, D is TRBD2 (5 bases). V dropped 0 bases and J dropped 4 bases, with 19 bases sitting between them. CDR1 and CDR2 (germline): MNHEY, SVGEGT. CDR3 length equals 17 residues.

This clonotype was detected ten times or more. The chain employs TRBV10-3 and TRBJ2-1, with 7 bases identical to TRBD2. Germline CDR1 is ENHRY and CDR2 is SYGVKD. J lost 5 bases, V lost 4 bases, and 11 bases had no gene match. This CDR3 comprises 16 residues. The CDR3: CAISAGGGRADNEQFF. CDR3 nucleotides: TGTGCCATCAGTGCGGGAGGCGGGCGAGCCGACAATGAGCAGTTCTTC.

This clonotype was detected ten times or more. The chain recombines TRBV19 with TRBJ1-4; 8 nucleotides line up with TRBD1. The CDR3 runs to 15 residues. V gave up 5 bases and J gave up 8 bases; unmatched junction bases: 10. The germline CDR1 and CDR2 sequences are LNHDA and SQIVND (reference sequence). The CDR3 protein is CASSLTGGSGEKLFF. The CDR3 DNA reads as TGTGCCAGTAGTCTAACAGGGGGATCTGGGGAAAAACTGTTTTTT.

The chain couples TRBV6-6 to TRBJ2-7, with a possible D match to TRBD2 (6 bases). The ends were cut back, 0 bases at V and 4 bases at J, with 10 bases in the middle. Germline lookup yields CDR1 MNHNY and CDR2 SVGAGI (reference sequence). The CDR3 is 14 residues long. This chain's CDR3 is CASSYSSGLYEQYV. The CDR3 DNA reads TGTGCCAGCAGTTACTCGAGCGGGCTGTACGAGCAGTACGTC.

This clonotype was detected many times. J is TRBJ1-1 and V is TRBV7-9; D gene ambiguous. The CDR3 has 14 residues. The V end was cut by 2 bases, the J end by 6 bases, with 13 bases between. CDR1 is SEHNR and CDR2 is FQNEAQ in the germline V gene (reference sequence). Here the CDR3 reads CASSLYYRGSEAFF. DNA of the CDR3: TGTGCCAGCAGCTTATACTATCGAGGATCTGAAGCTTTCTTT.

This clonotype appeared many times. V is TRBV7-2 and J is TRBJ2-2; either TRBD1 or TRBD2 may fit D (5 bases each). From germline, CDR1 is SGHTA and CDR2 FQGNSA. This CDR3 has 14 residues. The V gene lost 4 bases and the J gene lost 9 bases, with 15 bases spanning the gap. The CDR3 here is CASSSGPSGRELFF. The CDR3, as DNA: TGTGCCAGCAGCTCGGGACCCAGTGGCAGGGAGCTGTTTTTT.

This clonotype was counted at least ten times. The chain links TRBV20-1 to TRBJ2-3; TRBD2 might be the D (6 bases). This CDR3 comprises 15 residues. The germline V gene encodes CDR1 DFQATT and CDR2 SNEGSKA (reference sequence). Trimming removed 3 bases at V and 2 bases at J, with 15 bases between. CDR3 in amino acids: CSASPPWDSTDTQYF. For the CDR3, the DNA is TGCAGTGCTAGCCCACCGTGGGACTCCACAGATACGCAGTATTTT.

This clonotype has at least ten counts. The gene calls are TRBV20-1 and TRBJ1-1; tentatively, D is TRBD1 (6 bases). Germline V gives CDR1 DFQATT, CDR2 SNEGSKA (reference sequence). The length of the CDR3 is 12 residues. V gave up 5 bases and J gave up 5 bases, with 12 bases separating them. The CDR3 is CSAAKGGTEAFF. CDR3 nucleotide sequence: TGCAGTGCTGCCAAGGGGGGTACTGAAGCTTTCTTT.

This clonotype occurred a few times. The CDR3 here is CASSFRNYGYTF. CDR3 DNA sequence: TGTGCCAGCAGCTTCCGGAACTATGGCTACACCTTC. The chain has TRBV7-2 and TRBJ1-2; D not certain. Germline CDR1 and CDR2: SGHTA and FQGNSA. The length of the CDR3 is 12 residues. V was shortened by 3 bases and J by 2 bases, with 4 bases between the two germline ends.

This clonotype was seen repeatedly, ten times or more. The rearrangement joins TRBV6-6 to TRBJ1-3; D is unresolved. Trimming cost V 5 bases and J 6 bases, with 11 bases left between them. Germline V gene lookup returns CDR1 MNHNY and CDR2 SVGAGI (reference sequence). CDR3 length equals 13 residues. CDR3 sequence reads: CASSPPQENTIYF. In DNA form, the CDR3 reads TGTGCCAGCAGTCCCCCGCAGGAAAACACCATATATTTT.

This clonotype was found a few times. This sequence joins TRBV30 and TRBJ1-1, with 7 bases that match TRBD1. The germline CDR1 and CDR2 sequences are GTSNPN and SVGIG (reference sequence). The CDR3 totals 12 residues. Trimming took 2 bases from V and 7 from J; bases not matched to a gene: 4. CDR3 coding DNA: TGTGCCTGGAGTAAGACAGGGTATGAAGCTTTCTTT. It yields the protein CAWSKTGYEAFF.

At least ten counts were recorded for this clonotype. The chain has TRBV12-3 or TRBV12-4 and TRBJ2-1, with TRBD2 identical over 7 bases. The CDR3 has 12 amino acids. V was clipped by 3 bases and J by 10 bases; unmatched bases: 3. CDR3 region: CASSFRAGEQFF. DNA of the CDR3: TGTGCCAGCAGTTTCCGAGCGGGAGAGCAGTTCTTC.

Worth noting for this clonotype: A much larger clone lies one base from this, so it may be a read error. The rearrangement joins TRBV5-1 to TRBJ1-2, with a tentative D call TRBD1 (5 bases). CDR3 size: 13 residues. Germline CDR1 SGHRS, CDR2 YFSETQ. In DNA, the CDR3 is TGCGCCAGCAGCCCACGGGGCAGCTATGGCTGCACCTTC. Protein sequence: CASSPRGSYGCTF.

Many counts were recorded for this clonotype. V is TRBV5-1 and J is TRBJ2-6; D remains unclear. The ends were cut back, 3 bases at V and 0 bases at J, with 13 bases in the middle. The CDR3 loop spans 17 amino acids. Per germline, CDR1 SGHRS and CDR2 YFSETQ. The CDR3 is CASSSSTPHSGANVLTF. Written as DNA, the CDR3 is TGCGCCAGCAGCTCTTCGACACCTCACTCTGGGGCCAACGTCCTGACTTTC.

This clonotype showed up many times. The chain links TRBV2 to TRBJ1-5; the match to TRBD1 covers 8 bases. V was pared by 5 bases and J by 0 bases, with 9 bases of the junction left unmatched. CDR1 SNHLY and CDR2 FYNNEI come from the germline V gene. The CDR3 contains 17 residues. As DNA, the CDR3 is TGTGCCAGCAGTCATGACAGGGGCAGTAATAGCAATCAGCCCCAGCATTTT. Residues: CASSHDRGSNSNQPQHF.

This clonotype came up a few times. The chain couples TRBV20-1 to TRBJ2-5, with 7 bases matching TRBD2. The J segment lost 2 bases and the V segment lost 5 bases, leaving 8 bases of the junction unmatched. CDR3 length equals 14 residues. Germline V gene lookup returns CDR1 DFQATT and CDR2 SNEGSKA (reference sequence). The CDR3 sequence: CSAGSGISQETQYF. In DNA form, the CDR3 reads TGCAGTGCTGGGAGCGGGATATCGCAAGAGACCCAGTACTTC.

The CDR3 region is CASRRRASYEQYV. The DNA for the CDR3 is TGTGCCAGCAGGAGGAGGGCCTCCTACGAGCAGTACGTC. V and J are TRBV6-5 and TRBJ2-7; D is possibly TRBD2 (6 bases). The CDR3 is made up of 13 amino acids. V was pared by 6 bases and J by 0 bases, with 9 bases between. From germline, CDR1 is MNHEY and CDR2 SVGAGI.

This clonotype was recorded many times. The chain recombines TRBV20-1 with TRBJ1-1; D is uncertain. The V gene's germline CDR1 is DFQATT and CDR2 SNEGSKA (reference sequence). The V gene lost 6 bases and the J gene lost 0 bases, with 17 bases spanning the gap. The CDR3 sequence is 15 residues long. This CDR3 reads CSASDPRAMNTEAFF. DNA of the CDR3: TGCAGTGCATCCGACCCCCGGGCGATGAACACTGAAGCTTTCTTT.

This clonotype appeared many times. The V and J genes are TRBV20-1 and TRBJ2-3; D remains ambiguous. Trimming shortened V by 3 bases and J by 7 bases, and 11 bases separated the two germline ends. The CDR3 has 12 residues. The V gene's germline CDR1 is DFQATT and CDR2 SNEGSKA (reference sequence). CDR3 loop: CSASPVVYTQYF. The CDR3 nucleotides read TGCAGTGCTAGCCCCGTGGTTTATACGCAGTATTTT.

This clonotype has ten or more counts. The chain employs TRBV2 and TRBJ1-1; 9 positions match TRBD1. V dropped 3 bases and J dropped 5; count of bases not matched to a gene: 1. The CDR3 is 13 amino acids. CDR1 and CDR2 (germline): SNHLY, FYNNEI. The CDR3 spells CASSDDRGTEAFF. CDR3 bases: TGTGCCAGCAGTGACGACAGGGGGACTGAAGCTTTCTTT.

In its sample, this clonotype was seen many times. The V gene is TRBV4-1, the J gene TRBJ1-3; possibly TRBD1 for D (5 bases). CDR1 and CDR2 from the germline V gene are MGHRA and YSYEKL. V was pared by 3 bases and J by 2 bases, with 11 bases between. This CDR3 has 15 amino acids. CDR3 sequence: CASSQGLPAGNTIYF. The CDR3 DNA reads TGCGCCAGCAGCCAGGGACTTCCTGCTGGAAACACCATATATTTT.

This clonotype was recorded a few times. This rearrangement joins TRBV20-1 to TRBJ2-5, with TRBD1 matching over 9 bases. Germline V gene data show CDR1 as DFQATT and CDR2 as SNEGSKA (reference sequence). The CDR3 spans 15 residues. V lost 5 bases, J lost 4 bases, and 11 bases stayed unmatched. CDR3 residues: CSALRAGTGRETQYF. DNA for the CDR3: TGCAGTGCTCTGCGAGCGGGGACAGGGAGAGAGACCCAGTACTTC.

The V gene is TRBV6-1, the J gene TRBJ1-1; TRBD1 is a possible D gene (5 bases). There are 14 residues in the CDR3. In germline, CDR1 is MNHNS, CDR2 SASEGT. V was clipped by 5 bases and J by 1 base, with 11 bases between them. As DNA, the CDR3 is TGTGCCAGCAGTCGCTCTCAGGGGAACACTGAAGCTTTCTTT. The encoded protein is CASSRSQGNTEAFF.

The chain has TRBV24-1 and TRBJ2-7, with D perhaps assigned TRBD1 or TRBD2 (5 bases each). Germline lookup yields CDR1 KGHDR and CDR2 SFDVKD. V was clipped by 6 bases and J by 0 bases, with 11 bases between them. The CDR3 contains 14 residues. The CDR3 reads CATSRGPTSYEQYF. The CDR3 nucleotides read TGTGCCACCAGTAGGGGACCTACCTCCTACGAGCAGTACTTC.

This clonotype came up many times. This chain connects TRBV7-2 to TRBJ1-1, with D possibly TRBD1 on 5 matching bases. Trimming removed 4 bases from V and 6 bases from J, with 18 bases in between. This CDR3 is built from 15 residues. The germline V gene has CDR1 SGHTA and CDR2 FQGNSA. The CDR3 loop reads CASSSPGPRGAEAFF. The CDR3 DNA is TGTGCCAGCAGCTCGCCGGGCCCCCGAGGGGCTGAAGCTTTCTTT.

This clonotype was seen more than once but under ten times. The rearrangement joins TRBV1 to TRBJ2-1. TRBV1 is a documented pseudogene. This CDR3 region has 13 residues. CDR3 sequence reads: CTSSQDKGNEQFF. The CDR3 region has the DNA TGCACCAGCAGCCAAGATAAGGGAAATGAGCAGTTCTTC.